What follows are 11 T cell receptor beta chains derived from one specimen sequenced in a study of identical twins. TCRdb recomputed calls from the 5' RACE reads with MiXCR, one row per CDR3 protein. The sample includes some 440,000 distinct CDR3 sequences, less than 25% seen only once; the top ten take just under 3%. The data were also submitted as part of a second study, on T cells expressing NK-cell markers.

Sequenced: CD4+ T cells sorted from blood. These TCRs come from a woman younger than 35 in good health.

The CDR3 bases are TGTGCCAGCAGCCCCCGGTCCGCGGGCAACTCCTACGAGCAGTACTTC. Protein product: CASSPRSAGNSYEQYF. The chain uses TRBV3-1 and TRBJ2-7; D is possibly TRBD2 (5 bases). Looked up from germline, CDR1 is LGHDT and CDR2 is YNNKEL (reference sequence). Trimming left V 4 bases short and J 0 bases short, with 16 bases between. CDR3 length: 16 residues.

The sample holds many counts of this clonotype. The chain recombines TRBV10-2 with TRBJ2-5; D perhaps matches TRBD2 (5 bases). V dropped 8 bases and J dropped 2 bases, with 6 bases sitting between them. From germline, CDR1 is WSHSY and CDR2 SAAADI. The CDR3 runs 11 residues. The CDR3 DNA sequence: TGCGCCAGCGGACTTCAAGAGACCCAGTACTTC. Its translation is CASGLQETQYF.

This CDR3 is CASSYLANTQYF. DNA for the CDR3: TGTGCCAGCAGTTACCTAGCGAATACGCAGTATTTT. This chain connects TRBV3-1 to TRBJ2-3, with D maybe TRBD2 (6 bases). The length of the CDR3 is 12 residues. Germline CDR1 and CDR2: LGHDT and YNNKEL (reference sequence). V lost 6 bases and J lost 7, with 11 bases in between.

The chain links TRBV5-6 to TRBJ2-1; no firm D call. Trimming pared 0 bases from V and 4 bases from J, leaving 8 bases between. The length of the CDR3 is 14 residues. Germline lookup yields CDR1 SGHDT and CDR2 YYEEEE. CDR3 DNA: TGTGCCAGCAGCTTGGCCACCTTGTACAATGAGCAGTTCTTC. Translated, it gives CASSLATLYNEQFF.

The chain uses TRBV11-2 and TRBJ1-4; D gene ambiguous. V was shortened by 5 bases and J by 7 bases, with 14 bases between the two germline ends. CDR1 SGHAT and CDR2 FQNNGV come from the germline V gene. This CDR3 has 14 residues. As DNA, the CDR3 is TGTGCCAGCAGCCCCACCGGGATCGGTGAAAAACTGTTTTTT. This codes for CASSPTGIGEKLFF.

The chain links TRBV5-1 to TRBJ2-3; no firm D call. Deletions cut 4 bases from V and 5 bases from J, with 14 bases between. There are 14 residues in the CDR3. The germline V gene has CDR1 SGHRS and CDR2 YFSETQ. The CDR3 reads CASSLVNLGDTQYF. The CDR3 DNA sequence: TGCGCCAGCAGCCTCGTCAATTTGGGAGATACGCAGTATTTT.

This clonotype came up a few times. V is TRBV2 and J is TRBJ2-7; the match to TRBD1 covers 7 bases. Germline trimming cut 10 bases from V and 4 bases from J; bases unmatched to any gene: 7. This CDR3 contains 12 residues. CDR1 SNHLY and CDR2 FYNNEI come from the germline V gene. CDR3 loop: CAISATGYEQYF. The CDR3 DNA reads as TGTGCCATCTCTGCGACAGGGTACGAGCAGTACTTC.

This clonotype was picked up a small number of times. The genes are TRBV25-1 and TRBJ1-2; D gene uncertain. CDR1 is MGHDK, CDR2 SYGVNS, per germline. The CDR3 sequence is 12 residues long. V dropped 4 bases and J dropped 7 bases, with 10 bases sitting between them. The CDR3 region has the DNA TGTGCCAGCAGTGTGTCTGGTGGTGGCTACACCTTC. This gives the protein CASSVSGGGYTF.

V and J are TRBV12-3 or TRBV12-4 and TRBJ2-7, with TRBD1 identical over 7 bases. The CDR3 contains 12 residues. The ends lost 5 bases at V and 7 bases at J; junction bases unmatched: 5. DNA of the CDR3: TGTGCCAGCAGTAGAGGGGGCTTGGAGCAGTACTTC. As protein: CASSRGGLEQYF.

This clonotype was detected only a few times. The gene calls are TRBV14 and TRBJ2-6; D is unresolved. CDR3 length: 17 residues. Trimming removed 2 bases from V and 0 bases from J, with 11 bases in between. CDR1 is SGHDN and CDR2 is FVKESK in the germline V gene. DNA for the CDR3: TGTGCCAGCAGCCAAAGGTCTCGTGACTCTGGGGCCAACGTCCTGACTTTC. This codes for CASSQRSRDSGANVLTF. The full variable domain, with the rest looked up from reference TRBV14 and TRBJ2-6, is EAGVTQFPSHSVIEKGQTVTLRCDPISGHDNLYWYRRVMGKEIKFLLHFVKESKQDESGMPNNRFLAERTGGTYSTLKVQPAELEDSGVYFCASSQRSRDSGANVLTFGAGSRLTVL.

J is TRBJ2-7 and V is TRBV3-1; 8 bases match TRBD2. V was pared by 1 base and J by 0 bases, with 8 bases of the junction left unmatched. CDR3 length equals 17 residues. The V gene's germline CDR1 is LGHDT and CDR2 YNNKEL (reference sequence). This CDR3 is CASSQGWSAGASYEQYF. CDR3 DNA sequence: TGTGCCAGCAGCCAAGGGTGGTCAGCGGGAGCCTCCTACGAGCAGTACTTC.